The 26 T cell receptor beta chains below come from one sample, sequenced in a study of identical twins listed by TCRdb under 2016. Receptor libraries were prepared by 5' RACE. The run used an Illumina HiSeq 2000. TCRdb ran its own pipeline on the public reads, namely fastp trimming at Q25 and MiXCR clone calling, and kept in-frame beta chains. Every entry covers one CDR3 protein and lists the most common genes and DNA from its rows. The sample table lists more than 350,000 distinct CDR3 sequences, 8.5% to 10% of them with a count of one. 8% to 10% of the sample rests with the top ten. Sequencing was done on a sample of naive T cells sorted from blood. What this sample's cell subset or site label stands for: cells isolated with a human naive T-cell isolation kit. The receptors come from a woman in her fifties or sixties in good health.

This clonotype was recorded at least ten times. The chain joins TRBV20-1 to TRBJ1-2; a weak D match, TRBD1 (6 bases). Trimming pared 3 bases from V and 7 bases from J, leaving 21 bases between. The V gene's germline CDR1 is DFQATT and CDR2 SNEGSKA (reference sequence). The CDR3 is made up of 15 amino acids. CDR3 sequence reads: CSARAGAFRQGGYTF. The CDR3 nucleotides read TGCAGTGCTAGGGCAGGGGCATTCAGACAAGGTGGCTACACCTTC.

The chain carries TRBV10-3 and TRBJ2-1; the D gene is possibly TRBD2 (6 bases). V was clipped by 6 bases and J by 2 bases, with 14 bases between them. CDR1 ENHRY and CDR2 SYGVKD come from the germline V gene. The CDR3 loop spans 15 amino acids. CDR3 amino acids: CAIRTTSSPYNEQFF. In nucleotides, the CDR3 is TGTGCCATCAGAACAACTAGCAGTCCCTACAATGAGCAGTTCTTC.

This chain links TRBV7-2 with TRBJ2-2; no reliable D call. V lost 1 base to trimming and J lost 6 bases, with 6 bases between them. The CDR3 has 13 amino acids. Germline assignment: CDR1 SGHTA and CDR2 FQGNSA. Written as DNA, the CDR3 is TGTACCAGCAGCTTAGATCTGCCCGGGGAGCTGTTTTTT. Encoded protein: CTSSLDLPGELFF.

CDR3 protein: CASSFGREQYV. CDR3 nucleotide sequence: TGTGCCAGCAGCTTCGGGCGCGAGCAGTACGTC. V and J are TRBV11-2 and TRBJ2-7, with D uncertain. The germline gives CDR1 SGHAT, CDR2 FQNNGV. V gave up 3 bases and J gave up 6 bases, with 6 bases separating them. The CDR3 is 11 residues long.

This clonotype was recorded many times. The J gene is TRBJ2-3, the V gene TRBV29-1; the D gene is possibly TRBD2 (6 bases). The CDR3 spans 17 residues. Trimming cost V 0 bases and J 0 bases, with 16 bases left between them. From germline, CDR1 is SQVTM and CDR2 ANQGSEA. As DNA, the CDR3 is TGCAGCGTTGAAGACAGGTTTCGGGAGTCTAGCACAGATACGCAGTATTTT. Protein product: CSVEDRFRESSTDTQYF.

The V and J genes are TRBV29-1 and TRBJ2-3, with D maybe TRBD2 (5 bases). The CDR3 extends over 12 amino acids. CDR1 is SQVTM and CDR2 is ANQGSEA in the germline V gene. Trimming removed 8 bases from V and 5 bases from J, with 14 bases in between. CDR3 loop: CSPRTSGDTQYF. In DNA, the CDR3 is TGCAGCCCCCGGACCAGCGGAGATACGCAGTATTTT.

The genes are TRBV14 and TRBJ2-5; the D gene is possibly TRBD1 (5 bases). Trimming shortened V by 3 bases and J by 7 bases, and 12 bases separated the two germline ends. Germline values: CDR1 SGHDN, CDR2 FVKESK. The CDR3 has 13 residues. CDR3 bases: TGTGCCAGCAGCCATCTACAGGATTCGACCCAGTACTTC. Encoded protein: CASSHLQDSTQYF.

The chain recombines TRBV20-1 with TRBJ2-3; 13 bases agree with TRBD2. The trim removed 6 bases at V and 4 bases at J, leaving 7 bases unmatched. The CDR3 totals 15 residues. In germline, CDR1 is DFQATT, CDR2 SNEGSKA (reference sequence). The chain's CDR3 is CSAPGLAGVSDTQYF. In DNA, the CDR3 is TGCAGTGCGCCCGGACTAGCGGGAGTTTCAGATACGCAGTATTTT.

This clonotype has more than one count but fewer than ten. This chain joins TRBV5-1 and TRBJ2-1; a possible D gene is TRBD2 (6 bases). This CDR3 has 16 residues. CDR1 is SGHRS and CDR2 is YFSETQ in the germline V gene. V shed 0 bases and J shed 3 bases, with 13 bases lying between them. Written as DNA, the CDR3 is TGCGCCAGCAGCTTGGGGGCGGGAAATCGCTACAATGAGCAGTTCTTC. Amino acid sequence: CASSLGAGNRYNEQFF.

The rearrangement uses TRBV20-1 and TRBJ2-5; D is possibly TRBD1 (6 bases). The CDR3 covers 12 residues. Germline lookup yields CDR1 DFQATT and CDR2 SNEGSKA (reference sequence). Trimming cost V 1 base and J 7 bases, with 10 bases left between them. The CDR3 coding sequence is TGCAGTGCTAGAGGCCAGGGGATGACCCAGTACTTC. Its protein is CSARGQGMTQYF.

In this sample, this clonotype turned up a few times. The chain uses TRBV5-6 and TRBJ2-5; 8 bases map to TRBD1. With V trimmed by 0 bases and J by 2 bases, 3 bases remained unmatched. Germline V CDR1 and CDR2: SGHDT, YYEEEE. The CDR3 consists of 15 residues. CDR3 coding DNA: TGTGCCAGCAGCTTGGCCCGGGACAGGCAAGAGACCCAGTACTTC. Residues: CASSLARDRQETQYF.

The table lists this clonotype with many counts. The V and J genes are TRBV21-1 and TRBJ1-1; the table gives TRBD1 as D, unverified against the DNA. TRBV21-1 is shown as a pseudogene. This CDR3 region has 17 residues. CDR3 protein: CASSTGEGDRGYTEAFF. As DNA, the CDR3 is TGTGCCAGCAGCACAGGGGAGGGGGACAGGGGATATACTGAAGCTTTCTTT.

The chain uses TRBV6-1 and TRBJ1-1; a possible D gene is TRBD1 (5 bases). The germline V gene encodes CDR1 MNHNS and CDR2 SASEGT. The CDR3 extends over 19 amino acids. V shed 10 bases and J shed 1 base, with 31 bases lying between them. In DNA form, the CDR3 reads TGTGCCACTTTCGCCGACTGGGCCTCAGGGTCCGAGAAGAACACTGAAGCTTTCTTT. This translates into CATFADWASGSEKNTEAFF.

The rearrangement joins TRBV6-1 to TRBJ2-5; D may be TRBD2 (7 bases). Deletions cut 6 bases from V and 3 bases from J, with 20 bases between. CDR1 and CDR2 (germline): MNHNS, SASEGT. This CDR3 contains 16 residues. The CDR3 is CASRVRGGGDKETQYF. In DNA, the CDR3 is TGTGCCAGCAGAGTTAGAGGAGGGGGGGACAAAGAGACCCAGTACTTC.

The rearrangement joins TRBV5-1 to TRBJ2-7; D unresolved. This CDR3 contains 13 residues. The ends were cut back, 4 bases at V and 3 bases at J, with 11 bases in the middle. The germline gives CDR1 SGHRS, CDR2 YFSETQ. CDR3 coding DNA: TGCGCCAGCAGCGTTACTACCCTCTACGAGCAGTACTTC. This sequence encodes CASSVTTLYEQYF.

V is TRBV7-9 and J is TRBJ2-1, with 9 bases aligning to TRBD2. Losses at the gene ends were 8 bases for V and 5 bases for J; bases not matched to a gene: 7. The length of the CDR3 is 14 residues. Germline lookup yields CDR1 SEHNR and CDR2 FQNEAQ (reference sequence). As DNA, the CDR3 is TGTGCCAGCGGGCGGGAGGGCCCCCACAATGAGCAGTTCTTC. It translates to CASGREGPHNEQFF.

The V call is TRBV11-2, the J call TRBJ2-7; D call uncertain. V was cut by 1 base and J by 3 bases, with 10 bases left in between. Germline V gene sequence: CDR1 SGHAT, CDR2 FQNNGV. The CDR3 covers 14 residues. CDR3 region: CASSLGSNFYEQYF. The DNA of the CDR3 is TGTGCCAGCAGCTTAGGAAGCAATTTCTACGAGCAGTACTTC.

The gene calls are TRBV5-1 and TRBJ2-7; tentatively, D is TRBD1 (5 bases). The CDR3 is 15 residues long. Germline-derived CDR1 and CDR2 are SGHRS and YFSETQ. Trimming left V 0 bases short and J 3 bases short, with 13 bases between. This CDR3 reads CASSLAAQGRYEQYF. The DNA for the CDR3 is TGCGCCAGCAGCTTGGCTGCTCAGGGTCGCTACGAGCAGTACTTC.

The chain is built from TRBV2 and TRBJ2-7, with unresolved D. Deletions cut 3 bases from V and 3 bases from J, with 12 bases between. Germline V CDR1 and CDR2: SNHLY, FYNNEI. This CDR3 is built from 14 residues. Here the CDR3 reads CASSDTEVGYEQYV. Written as DNA, the CDR3 is TGTGCCAGCAGTGATACCGAGGTGGGCTACGAGCAGTACGTC.

This clonotype was seen at least ten times. The chain uses TRBV12-3 or TRBV12-4 and TRBJ2-3; 13 positions agree with TRBD2. The CDR3 is 13 amino acids. Trimming removed 11 bases from V and 5 bases from J; junction bases left unmatched: 4. The CDR3 spells CASRLAGGDTQYF. DNA for the CDR3: TGTGCCTCCCGACTAGCGGGAGGAGATACGCAGTATTTT.

This clonotype was counted many times. This chain links TRBV4-1 with TRBJ2-1; 7 positions match TRBD2. V gave up 5 bases and J gave up 4 bases; unmatched junction bases: 11. The length of the CDR3 is 16 residues. Per the germline V gene, CDR1 is MGHRA and CDR2 is YSYEKL. The CDR3 DNA sequence: TGCGCCAGCAGCTTCCCGGGGACTAAGAGATACAATGAGCAGTTCTTC. Protein: CASSFPGTKRYNEQFF.

This chain connects TRBV30 to TRBJ2-7; D remains unclear. The CDR3 is 11 amino acids. In germline, CDR1 is GTSNPN, CDR2 SVGIG (reference sequence). Trimming removed 8 bases at V and 0 bases at J, with 8 bases between. CDR3 sequence (DNA): TGTGCCCAAATGAGCTCCTACGAGCAGTACTTC. This translates into CAQMSSYEQYF.

This clonotype was picked up a small number of times. J is TRBJ2-7 and V is TRBV18; D might be TRBD1 or TRBD2, each matching 5 bases. The germline CDR1 and CDR2 sequences are KGHSH and LQKENI. Trimming stripped 6 bases from V and 0 bases from J, with 12 bases between. There are 14 residues in the CDR3. The CDR3 here is CASSHSGSSYEQYV. CDR3 DNA sequence: TGTGCCAGCTCTCACTCAGGGAGCTCCTACGAGCAGTACGTC.

The chain joins TRBV6-5 to TRBJ2-1; D gene unclear. This CDR3 is 17 amino acids long. Germline assignment: CDR1 MNHEY and CDR2 SVGAGI. V was trimmed by 2 bases and J by 1 base, leaving 15 bases between them. CDR3 amino acids: CASSYRLGGLSYNEQFF. The CDR3 bases are TGTGCCAGCAGTTACCGTTTGGGCGGTCTATCCTACAATGAGCAGTTCTTC.

This clonotype was seen at least ten times. The gene calls are TRBV12-3 or TRBV12-4 and TRBJ1-5; the match to TRBD1 covers 8 bases. This CDR3 spans 14 amino acids. V dropped 6 bases and J dropped 2; count of bases not matched to a gene: 3. This chain's CDR3 is CASSPTGGNQPQHF. The CDR3 DNA is TGTGCCAGCAGCCCGACAGGGGGCAATCAGCCCCAGCATTTT.

The chain carries TRBV18 and TRBJ1-5, with D hard to call. Germline V gene lookup returns CDR1 KGHSH and CDR2 LQKENI. The CDR3 covers 14 residues. V shed 2 bases and J shed 3 bases, with 8 bases lying between them. The CDR3 sequence is CASSPGSFNQPQHF. The CDR3 DNA is TGTGCCAGCTCACCAGGGTCATTCAATCAGCCCCAGCATTTT.